A single sample gave rise to the 32 T cell receptor beta chains below, sequenced in a study of blood T cell repertoires in COVID-19. Produced via immunoSEQ multiplex PCR; TCRdb's table is partial and in-frame only. Of around 60,000 clones in the sample, 84% are singletons; the top ten hold approximately 5.6%. The sequencing input was peripheral blood. The receptors were sampled from an older woman with acute or convalescent COVID-19.

The rearrangement uses TRBV21-1 and TRBJ2-7; the table's D gene call, TRBD1, was not cross checked with the DNA. TRBV21-1 is a pseudogene locus. The CDR3 length is 14 residues. The CDR3 region is CASSKVVQGHEQYF. The DNA of the CDR3 is TGTGCCAGCAGCAAAGTGGTCCAGGGCCACGAGCAGTACTTC.

This sequence joins TRBV25-1 and TRBJ1-4, with D possibly matching TRBD1 (5 bases). The germline V gene encodes CDR1 MGHDK and CDR2 SYGVNS. The CDR3 runs to 13 residues. With 7 bases removed from V and 5 bases from J, the gap between germline ends came to 11 bases. Written as DNA, the CDR3 is TGTGCCAGCAACGGTCAGGGAAATGAAAAACTGTTTTTT. Amino acids: CASNGQGNEKLFF.

The chain is built from TRBV7-9 and TRBJ2-3; a possible D gene is TRBD1 (5 bases). This CDR3 spans 12 amino acids. Deletions cut 5 bases from V and 11 bases from J, with 14 bases between. From germline, CDR1 is SEHNR and CDR2 FQNEAQ (reference sequence). For the CDR3, the DNA is TGTGCCAGCAGCGGGGCCCTACATGGGCAGTATTTT. This translates into CASSGALHGQYF.

The chain joins TRBV18 to TRBJ1-3, with D hard to call. CDR1 is KGHSH, CDR2 LQKENI, per germline. CDR3 length: 16 amino acids. The V end lost 4 bases, the J end lost 0 bases, and 13 bases lay between the germline ends. CDR3 loop: CASSLKQSYSGNTIYF. Here the CDR3 DNA reads TGTGCCAGCTCACTCAAACAGAGTTACTCTGGAAACACCATATATTTT.

By its share, this clone is medium-sized (0.01 to 0.1%). The CDR3 sequence: CSVELGQGNEQYF. The CDR3 DNA reads TGCAGCGTTGAACTGGGACAGGGGAACGAGCAGTACTTC. J is TRBJ2-7 and V is TRBV29-1; 10 bases line up with TRBD1. Germline loops: CDR1 SQVTM, CDR2 ANQGSEA. V lost 2 bases, J lost 5 bases, and 3 bases stayed unmatched. The CDR3 runs to 13 residues.

With regard to this clone: One base away lies a much larger clone, so this may be a sequencing read error. This same CDR3 is encoded by further DNA sequences in the sample. The rearrangement uses TRBV5-1 and TRBJ2-7; possibly TRBD1 for D (9 bases). Deletions cut 4 bases from V and 2 bases from J, with 16 bases between. In germline, CDR1 is SGHRS, CDR2 YFSETQ. This CDR3 has 15 residues. The CDR3 reads CASSPGGTGTYEQYF. The CDR3 DNA is TGCGCCAGCAGCCCGGGGGGGACAGGGACCTACGAGCAGTACTTC.

V is TRBV6-5 and J is TRBJ1-1; D is ambiguous. V was pared by 6 bases and J by 7 bases, with 9 bases between. This CDR3 comprises 11 residues. The V gene's germline CDR1 is MNHEY and CDR2 SVGAGI. The CDR3 coding sequence is TGTGCCAGCAGGCTCACATATGAAGCTTTCTTT. This encodes CASRLTYEAFF.

This chain connects TRBV27 to TRBJ1-2; 10 nucleotides agree with TRBD1. Germline CDR1 is MNHEY and CDR2 is SMNVEV (reference sequence). The J segment lost 3 bases and the V segment lost 4 bases, leaving 11 bases of the junction unmatched. The CDR3 is 17 amino acids. Here the CDR3 reads CASSSTPRDRGDYGYTF. In DNA form, the CDR3 reads TGTGCCAGCAGTTCCACTCCCCGGGACAGGGGTGACTATGGCTACACCTTC.

The rearrangement joins TRBV9 to TRBJ2-7; 7 positions match TRBD2. Germline CDR1 is SGDLS and CDR2 is YYNGEE. The CDR3 runs to 19 residues. The V and J ends lost 4 bases and 3 bases, in that order; junction bases with no gene match: 22. CDR3 nucleotides: TGTGCCAGCAGCCCGCATGACCCGCCACCCTCGGGGAGGGACTACGAGCAGTACTTC. It codes for CASSPHDPPPSGRDYEQYF.

The rearrangement links TRBV19 to TRBJ2-1; D unresolved. V was pared by 3 bases and J by 2 bases, with 11 bases between. The CDR3 has 15 amino acids. CDR1 and CDR2 from the germline V gene are LNHDA and SQIVND (reference sequence). CDR3 in amino acids: CASSITGVAYNEQFF. The CDR3, as DNA: TGTGCCAGTAGTATTACCGGTGTCGCCTACAATGAGCAGTTCTTC.

The chain employs TRBV5-8 and TRBJ2-1, with D possibly matching TRBD2 (5 bases). The CDR3 is 14 amino acids. Germline V lookup: CDR1 SGHTS, CDR2 YDEGEE. V shed 3 bases and J shed 3 bases, with 10 bases lying between them. This CDR3 is CASSSNRGYNEQFF. The DNA of the CDR3 is TGTGCCAGCAGCTCTAACCGGGGCTACAATGAGCAGTTCTTC.

The chain recombines TRBV19 with TRBJ1-2; 7 bases fit TRBD1. CDR3 length: 12 residues. J lost 5 bases, V lost 4 bases, and 1 base had no gene match. Looked up from germline, CDR1 is LNHDA and CDR2 is SQIVND (reference sequence). The CDR3 coding sequence is TGTGCCAGTAGTACAGGGGGGTATGGCTACACCTTC. This gives the protein CASSTGGYGYTF. Looking up the rest from reference TRBV19 and TRBJ1-2 gives the full variable domain: DGGITQSPKYLFRKEGQNVTLSCEQNLNHDAMYWYRQDPGQGLRLIYYSQIVNDFQKGDIAEGYSVSREKKESFPLTVTSAQKNPTAFYLCASSTGGYGYTFGSGTRLTVV.

The rearrangement uses TRBV5-1 and TRBJ1-1, with TRBD1 matching over 7 bases. CDR3 size: 13 residues. Germline assignment: CDR1 SGHRS and CDR2 YFSETQ. J was trimmed by 6 bases and V by 6 bases; bases with no gene match: 8. The CDR3 region is CASKGQGGPEAFF. As DNA, the CDR3 is TGCGCCAGCAAAGGGCAGGGGGGACCTGAAGCTTTCTTT.

The J gene is TRBJ2-7, the V gene TRBV7-7; 10 bases map to TRBD1. The CDR3 has 15 amino acids. Germline lookup yields CDR1 SSHAT and CDR2 FNYEAQ (reference sequence). V lost 4 bases and J lost 1; bases outside the gene matches: 4. As DNA, the CDR3 is TGTGCCAGCAGCTCTGGACAGGGGGTATCCTACGAGCAGTACTTC. It translates to CASSSGQGVSYEQYF. Filled out from reference TRBV7-7 and TRBJ2-7, the complete variable domain reads GAGVSQSPRYKVTKRGQDVTLRCDPISSHATLYWYQQALGQGPEFLTYFNYEAQPDKSGLPSDRFSAERPEGSISTLTIQRTEQRDSAMYRCASSSGQGVSYEQYFGPGTRLTVT.

The chain uses TRBV6-5 and TRBJ2-1; possibly TRBD1 for D (5 bases). The CDR3 runs to 14 residues. Trimming shortened V by 0 bases and J by 6 bases, and 9 bases separated the two germline ends. Per germline, CDR1 MNHEY and CDR2 SVGAGI. The DNA of the CDR3 is TGTGCCAGCAGTTACTCCTTAAGGGGCAATGAGCAGTTCTTC. Translation: CASSYSLRGNEQFF.

This sequence joins TRBV14 and TRBJ2-1; D perhaps matches TRBD1 (5 bases). V shed 2 bases and J shed 9 bases, with 11 bases lying between them. Germline CDR1 and CDR2: SGHDN and FVKESK. This CDR3 region has 13 residues. The CDR3 coding sequence is TGTGCCAGCAGCCAAAGAAGGGGCGGTGAGCAGTTCTTC. This translates into CASSQRRGGEQFF.

This clone was seen only a few times. The chain combines TRBV3-1 (or the pseudogene TRBV3-2) with TRBJ1-2; 7 nucleotides align to TRBD1. The CDR3 covers 13 residues. CDR1 and CDR2 (germline): LGHDT, YNNKEL (reference sequence). The trim removed 4 bases at V and 6 bases at J, leaving 5 bases unmatched. CDR3 region: CASSRTGSDGYTF. In nucleotides, the CDR3 is TGTGCCAGCAGCCGGACAGGAAGCGATGGCTACACCTTC.

The chain combines TRBV14 with TRBJ1-1; tentative D call: TRBD1 (6 bases). V lost 0 bases and J lost 5, with 10 bases in between. The CDR3 consists of 14 residues. CDR1 SGHDN and CDR2 FVKESK come from the germline V gene. DNA for the CDR3: TGTGCCAGCAGCCAAGATAGGGGGGGAACTGAAGCTTTCTTT. It translates to CASSQDRGGTEAFF.

The V gene is TRBV12-3 or TRBV12-4, the J gene TRBJ1-1; tentatively, D is TRBD1 (5 bases). Deletions cut 5 bases from V and 7 bases from J, with 14 bases between. This CDR3 has 13 amino acids. The CDR3 DNA reads as TGTGCCAGCAGTACAATGGGGGGGGGTGAAGCTTTCTTT. Its protein product is CASSTMGGGEAFF.

V usage is TRBV25-1 and J usage is TRBJ1-3; no clear D gene. Per germline, CDR1 MGHDK and CDR2 SYGVNS. The CDR3 contains 14 residues. Trimming left V 5 bases short and J 1 base short, with 9 bases between. DNA for the CDR3: TGTGCCAGCAGTCTGGCATGGTCTGGAAACACCATATATTTT. Encoded protein: CASSLAWSGNTIYF. The full variable domain, completed using reference TRBV25-1 and TRBJ1-3, is EADIYQTPRYLVIGTGKKITLECSQTMGHDKMYWYQQDPGMELHLIHYSYGVNSTEKGDLSSESTVSRIRTEHFPLTLESARPSHTSQYLCASSLAWSGNTIYFGEGSWLTVV.

The chain carries TRBV23-1 and TRBJ1-6; no firm D call. TRBV23-1 is given ORF status, its function remaining uncertain. The CDR3 is 17 residues long. V shed 5 bases and J shed 4 bases, with 18 bases lying between them. CDR3 sequence (DNA): TGCGCCAGCAGTGGAGGCGGGAACGACACATATAATTCACCCCTCCACTTT. Protein sequence: CASSGGGNDTYNSPLHF.

The V call is TRBV5-1, the J call TRBJ2-5, with D unclear. The V end was cut by 2 bases, the J end by 5 bases, with 13 bases between. Germline loops: CDR1 SGHRS, CDR2 YFSETQ. There are 14 residues in the CDR3. DNA for the CDR3: TGCGCCAGCAGCTTTGGCTCTCACGGGGAGACCCAGTACTTC. Amino acid sequence: CASSFGSHGETQYF.

The chain links TRBV18 to TRBJ1-1; no firm D call. CDR1 KGHSH and CDR2 LQKENI come from the germline V gene. The CDR3 is made up of 13 amino acids. Trimming took off 0 bases at V and 12 bases at J, with 14 bases between the two ends. CDR3 amino acids: CASSPPGVSSSFF. The CDR3 DNA follows: TGTGCCAGCTCACCACCGGGCGTCTCAAGTTCTTTCTTT. The variable domain in full, completed from reference TRBV18 and TRBJ1-1, reads NAGVMQNPRHLVRRRGQEARLRCSPMKGHSHVYWYRQLPEEGLKFMVYLQKENIIDESGMPKERFSAEFPKEGPSILRIQQVVRGDSAAYFCASSPPGVSSSFFGQGTRLTVV.

The chain uses TRBV6-1 and TRBJ2-2; TRBD1 matches at 8 bases. Germline CDR1 is MNHNS and CDR2 is SASEGT. Germline trimming cut 2 bases from V and 4 bases from J; bases unmatched to any gene: 3. CDR3 length equals 15 residues. The CDR3 loop reads CASSEQGAATGELFF. In DNA, the CDR3 is TGTGCCAGCAGTGAACAGGGGGCGGCCACCGGGGAGCTGTTTTTT.

This chain uses TRBV10-3 with TRBJ1-1; TRBD1 matches at 9 bases. The CDR3 extends over 16 amino acids. J gave up 0 bases and V 2 bases, and 4 bases lay outside the gene matches. The V gene's germline CDR1 is ENHRY and CDR2 SYGVKD. CDR3 DNA: TGTGCCATCAGTGAGGGACAGGGGCATTTGAACACTGAAGCTTTCTTT. It is translated as CAISEGQGHLNTEAFF.

The chain links TRBV30 to TRBJ1-2, with D maybe TRBD1 (6 bases). CDR1 and CDR2 (germline): GTSNPN, SVGIG (reference sequence). The V gene lost 3 bases and the J gene lost 2 bases, with 19 bases spanning the gap. This CDR3 has 16 amino acids. This CDR3 reads CAWSGILDRPNYGYTF. The DNA for the CDR3 is TGTGCCTGGAGCGGAATACTAGACAGGCCGAACTATGGCTACACCTTC. Filled out from reference TRBV30 and TRBJ1-2, the complete variable domain reads SQTIHQWPATLVQPVGSPLSLECTVEGTSNPNLYWYRQAAGRGLQLLFYSVGIGQISSEVPQNLSASRPQDRQFILSSKKLLLSDSGFYLCAWSGILDRPNYGYTFGSGTRLTVV.

This chain connects TRBV6-1 to TRBJ2-3; 8 bases are shared with TRBD2. The CDR3 extends over 15 amino acids. CDR1 is MNHNS, CDR2 SASEGT, per germline. Trimming removed 2 bases from V and 2 bases from J; junction bases left unmatched: 3. The CDR3 sequence: CASSEIGRVTDTQYF. In DNA, the CDR3 is TGTGCCAGCAGTGAAATCGGGAGGGTCACAGATACGCAGTATTTT.

The chain links TRBV2 to TRBJ2-7; 14 bases are a match to TRBD2. J was trimmed by 2 bases and V by 7 bases; bases with no gene match: 4. CDR1 is SNHLY, CDR2 FYNNEI, per germline. There are 15 residues in the CDR3. The CDR3 DNA follows: TGTGCCAGCATTAAGACTAGCGGGGGGGCCTACGAGCAGTACTTC. Amino acid sequence: CASIKTSGGAYEQYF.

The chain has TRBV2 and TRBJ1-1, with 7 bases aligning to TRBD1. V lost 6 bases, J lost 2 bases, and 3 bases stayed unmatched. Germline CDR1 and CDR2: SNHLY and FYNNEI. CDR3 length: 13 amino acids. The CDR3 nucleotides are TGTGCCAGCAGGCGGGACAGCAACACTGAAGCTTTCTTT. Translation gives CASRRDSNTEAFF. Variable domain in full (rest from reference TRBV2 and TRBJ1-1): EPEVTQTPSHQVTQMGQEVILRCVPISNHLYFYWYRQILGQKVEFLVSFYNNEISEKSEIFDDQFSVERPDGSNFTLKIRSTKLEDSAMYFCASRRDSNTEAFFGQGTRLTVV.

This sequence joins TRBV19 and TRBJ1-5, with no clear D. This CDR3 region has 15 residues. V lost 8 bases and J 4 bases, leaving 18 bases between the germline ends. Germline values: CDR1 LNHDA, CDR2 SQIVND (reference sequence). The CDR3: CASSTKEAGNQPQHF. Here the CDR3 DNA reads TGTGCCAGTTCTACAAAAGAGGCGGGGAATCAGCCCCAGCATTTT.

This clone has just a few counts. This sequence joins TRBV5-4 and TRBJ1-2; perhaps TRBD1 as D (5 bases). The CDR3 loop spans 13 amino acids. Germline V CDR1 and CDR2: SGHNT, YYREEE (reference sequence). The V end was cut by 6 bases, the J end by 2 bases, with 11 bases between. CDR3 in DNA: TGTGCCAGCACCTGGGGGGAAAACTATGGCTACACCTTC. Translation gives CASTWGENYGYTF.

The chain employs TRBV5-1 and TRBJ1-5; D gene uncertain. The CDR3 is 13 residues long. Trimming removed 4 bases from V and 2 bases from J, with 7 bases in between. Germline lookup yields CDR1 SGHRS and CDR2 YFSETQ. The CDR3 sequence is CASSAEGNQPQHF. In DNA form, the CDR3 reads TGCGCCAGCAGCGCGGAAGGCAATCAGCCCCAGCATTTT.